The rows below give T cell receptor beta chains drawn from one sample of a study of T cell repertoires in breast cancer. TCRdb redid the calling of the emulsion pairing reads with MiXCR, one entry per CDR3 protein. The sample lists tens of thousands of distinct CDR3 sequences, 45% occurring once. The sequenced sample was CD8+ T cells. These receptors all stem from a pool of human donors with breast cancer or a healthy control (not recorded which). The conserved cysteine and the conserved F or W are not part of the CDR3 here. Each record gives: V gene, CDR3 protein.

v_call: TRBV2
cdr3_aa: ASSEAAEVYNEQF

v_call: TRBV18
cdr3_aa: ASSPITTNEQF

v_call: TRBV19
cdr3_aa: ASSESGYGNTIY

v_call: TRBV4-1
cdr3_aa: ASSQDRRQPQH

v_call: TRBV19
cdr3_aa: ASSIVAGSPGEQY

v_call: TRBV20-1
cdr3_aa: SARENGRVSDTQY

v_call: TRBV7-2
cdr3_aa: ASSSSSYNSPLH

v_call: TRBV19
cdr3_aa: ASIRGTWTEAF

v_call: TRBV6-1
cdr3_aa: ASSREPLNTEAF

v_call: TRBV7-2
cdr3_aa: ASSLGVATYNEQF

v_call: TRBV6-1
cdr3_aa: ASRKQGARGETQY